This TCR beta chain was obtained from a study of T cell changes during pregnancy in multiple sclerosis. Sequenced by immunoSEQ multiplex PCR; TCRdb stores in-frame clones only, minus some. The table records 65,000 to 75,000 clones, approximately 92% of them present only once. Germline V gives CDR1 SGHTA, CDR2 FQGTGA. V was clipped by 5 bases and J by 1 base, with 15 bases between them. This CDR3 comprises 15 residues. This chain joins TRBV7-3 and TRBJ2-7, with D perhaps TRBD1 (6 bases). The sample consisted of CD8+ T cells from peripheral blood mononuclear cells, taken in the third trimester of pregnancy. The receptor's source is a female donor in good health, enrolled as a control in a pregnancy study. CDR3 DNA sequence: TGTGCCAGCAGCCTAAAGCCAGGGGTTTCCTACGAGCAGTACTTC. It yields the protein CASSLKPGVSYEQYF.